Listed below are T cell receptor beta chains from one sample, sequenced in a study of identical twins. TCRdb passed the 5' RACE reads through MiXCR, listing each CDR3 protein once. This sample yields around 1.7 million distinct CDR3 sequences, of which about 32% are seen a single time; around 0.3% belongs to the top ten. The sequenced material came from cord blood. These TCRs come from a newborn girl in good health. Both conserved end residues are part of each CDR3. The D gene is left open where the match is weak. Part of the rows lack a size; the others show once, few, many or a class for expanded clones.

D gene | J gene | clone size | V gene | CDR3 DNA | CDR3 protein
TRBD1 | TRBJ1-1 | - | TRBV7-9 | TGTGCCAGCAGCCAATATCGCGCAGGGGGGTACACTGAAGCTTTCTTT | CASSQYRAGGYTEAFF
TRBD1 | TRBJ1-4 | - | TRBV2 | TGTGCCAGCAGGTCCCAGGGGGCAACTAATGAAAAACTGTTTTTT | CASRSQGATNEKLFF
TRBD1 | TRBJ2-7 | - | TRBV28 | TGTGCCAGCATTAAGACAGGGGGATCCTACGAGCAGTACTTC | CASIKTGGSYEQYF
TRBD1 | TRBJ2-5 | few | TRBV10-3 | TGTGCCATCAGCCACGGGACAGAAGGGACCCAGTACTTC | CAISHGTEGTQYF
- | TRBJ2-1 | few | TRBV29-1 | TGCAGCGTTGAACTACTAGGGAATGAGCAGTTCTTC | CSVELLGNEQFF
TRBD2 | TRBJ2-7 | few | TRBV5-1 | TGCGCCAGCAGCCAAAGGTTCGGGACTAGTAGGTACGAGCAGTACTTC | CASSQRFGTSRYEQYF
- | TRBJ2-4 | few | TRBV3-1 | TGTGCCAGTTCCGGGACTTACAAAAACATTCAGTACTTC | CASSGTYKNIQYF
- | TRBJ2-3 | few | TRBV5-1 | TGCGCCAGCAGCTTGGGCCGTTCTAGCACAGATACGCAGTATTTT | CASSLGRSSTDTQYF
TRBD2 | TRBJ2-1 | - | TRBV5-4 | TGTGCCAGCAGCTTGGCGAGCGGGAGGGATTACAATGAGCAGTTCTTC | CASSLASGRDYNEQFF
TRBD1 | TRBJ2-5 | - | TRBV2 | TGTGCCAGCAGCCCCGGGACAGGGATAGAGACCCAGTACTTC | CASSPGTGIETQYF
TRBD2 | TRBJ2-3 | many | TRBV28 | TGTGCCAGCAGTTTAACCCGGGGAATAGCGGGAACTACAGATACGCAGTATTTT | CASSLTRGIAGTTDTQYF
- | TRBJ1-2 | few | TRBV14 | TGTGCCAGCAGCCAAGAGGTCCTTACTTATGGCTACACCTTC | CASSQEVLTYGYTF
- | TRBJ2-7 | - | TRBV21-1 | TGTGCCAGCAGCAAAGAAAGGGGACCCTCCTACGAGCAGTACTTC | CASSKERGPSYEQYF
TRBD2 | TRBJ2-3 | few | TRBV20-1 | TGCAGTGCTAGAGATCTGAGCGGGGGGATCGCAGATACGCAGTATTTT | CSARDLSGGIADTQYF
TRBD1 | TRBJ1-4 | - | TRBV7-6 | TGTGCCAGCAGCTTAGGGACAGGGTTGGCTGAAAAACTGTTTTTT | CASSLGTGLAEKLFF
TRBD2 | TRBJ2-1 | few | TRBV10-3 | TGTGCCATCAGAGCGGGAGTAGGGAATGAGCAGTTCTTC | CAIRAGVGNEQFF